This T cell receptor (beta chain) was sequenced for a study of CD8 T cells in ankylosing spondylitis. A quantitative 5'-RACE method, one with molecular barcodes, was used to make TCR beta libraries. A single record per CDR3 protein comes from TCRdb applying MiXCR to the 5' RACE reads. The profile shows about 440,000 distinct CDR3 sequences, approximately 17% of them singletons. The study, taken as a whole, reports: According to the report, clones linked to the disease were significantly enriched in matched synovial fluid samples taken from ankylosing spondylitis patients. Certain motif variants had earlier appeared in reactive arthritis synovial fluid and blood. Within ankylosing spondylitis blood, a TCR beta motif made up of fewer than ten highly homologous variants appeared to be characteristic.

The CDR3 length is 14 residues. V lost 5 bases and J 2 bases, leaving 9 bases between the germline ends. Germline V gives CDR1 LNHNV, CDR2 YYDKDF (reference sequence). A word on this clonotype: Its antigen is unidentified.

The sequenced sample consisted of blood, either unsorted or a sorted T cell fraction (not recorded which). This clonotype originated in a male donor with ankylosing spondylitis. The chain combines TRBV15 with TRBJ2-2; D unresolved. The CDR3 region has the DNA TGTGCCACCAGCGTAACTAAAAACACCGGGGAGCTGTTTTTT. Translation gives CATSVTKNTGELFF.